This T cell receptor beta chain was identified in a study of T cell changes during pregnancy in multiple sclerosis. With 2 bases removed from V and 2 bases from J, the gap between germline ends came to 11 bases. CDR3 length: 14 amino acids. Per germline, CDR1 SGDLS and CDR2 YYNGEE. The data were produced by immunoSEQ multiplex PCR, yet TCRdb's version contains in-frame clones alone and is incomplete. Seen here are more than 65,000 clones, 75% to 95% observed once, and the top ten hold over 2%. The sample here was peripheral blood, taken in the first trimester of pregnancy. The source is a female donor with multiple sclerosis, enrolled in a pregnancy study. The chain employs TRBV9 and TRBJ2-7; tentatively, D is TRBD1 (5 bases). Here the CDR3 DNA reads TGTGCCAGCAGCGTTGACAGCTACCCCTACGAGCAGTACTTC. It yields the protein CASSVDSYPYEQYF.